Listed here are 3 T cell receptor beta chains from one sample, sequenced in a study of cytomegalovirus exposure and HLA in healthy donors. Both 60 Vbeta primers and 13 Jbeta primers went into the PCR. Assay used: immunoSEQ multiplex PCR; TCRdb lists only in-frame clones, some missing. The sample lists around 100,000 clones; over 65% were seen once. The sample comprised PBMCs. These receptors all stem from a female donor in good health and CMV-seropositive.

This sequence joins TRBV10-3 and TRBJ2-1; 13 nucleotides align to TRBD2. This CDR3 has 18 residues. Germline loops: CDR1 ENHRY, CDR2 SYGVKD. Losses at the gene ends were 1 base for V and 6 bases for J; bases not matched to a gene: 9. The CDR3 DNA reads TGTGCCATCAGTGAGTACCAGGCCCGGACTAGCGGGGGCAATGAGCAGTTCTTC. As protein: CAISEYQARTSGGNEQFF.

This chain links TRBV11-2 with TRBJ2-7; 12 bases map to TRBD2. Losses at the gene ends were 1 base for V and 6 bases for J; bases not matched to a gene: 13. CDR1 SGHAT and CDR2 FQNNGV come from the germline V gene. This CDR3 is 18 amino acids long. CDR3 region: CASSLGLGPSGGVGEQYF. CDR3 DNA: TGTGCCAGCAGCTTAGGGCTGGGACCTAGCGGGGGGGTGGGCGAGCAGTACTTC.

The chain joins TRBV18 to TRBJ1-2; 7 nucleotides line up with TRBD1. This CDR3 region has 14 residues. V gave up 6 bases and J gave up 1 base; unmatched junction bases: 5. Germline loops: CDR1 KGHSH, CDR2 LQKENI. The CDR3 here is CASSPRQGNYGYTF. As DNA, the CDR3 is TGTGCCAGCTCGCCGCGACAGGGTAACTATGGCTACACCTTC.